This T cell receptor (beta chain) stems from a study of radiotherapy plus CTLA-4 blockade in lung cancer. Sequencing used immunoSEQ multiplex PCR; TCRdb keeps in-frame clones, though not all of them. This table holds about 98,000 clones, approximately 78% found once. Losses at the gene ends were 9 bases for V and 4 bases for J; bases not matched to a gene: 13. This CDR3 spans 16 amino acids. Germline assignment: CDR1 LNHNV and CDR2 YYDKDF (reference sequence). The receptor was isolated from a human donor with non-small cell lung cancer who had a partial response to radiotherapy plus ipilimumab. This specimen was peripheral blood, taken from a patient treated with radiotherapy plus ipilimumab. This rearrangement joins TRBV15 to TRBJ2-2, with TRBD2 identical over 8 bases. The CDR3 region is CATPRGAGVVTGELFF. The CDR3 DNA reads TGTGCCACACCTAGGGGAGCGGGAGTGGTCACCGGGGAGCTGTTTTTT.